The clone carrying this T cell receptor beta chain was seen a few times. This entry comes from a study of blood T cell repertoires in COVID-19. Repertoires were generated with immunoSEQ multiplex PCR, while TCRdb's copy carries only in-frame clones and drops some. The sample shows about 92,000 clones, about 80% of them seen only once. The V end was cut by 3 bases, the J end by 4 bases, with 17 bases between. Germline assignment: CDR1 LGHNA and CDR2 YSLEER. CDR3 length: 16 amino acids. Sequencing input: peripheral blood. This clonotype was sampled from a woman between 70 and 85 years old with acute or convalescent COVID-19. The chain employs TRBV4-3 and TRBJ2-3; tentatively, D is TRBD1 (7 bases). The CDR3 sequence: CASSQGSPRGADTQYF. Written as DNA, the CDR3 is TGCGCCAGCAGCCAGGGCTCCCCCAGGGGGGCAGATACGCAGTATTTT.